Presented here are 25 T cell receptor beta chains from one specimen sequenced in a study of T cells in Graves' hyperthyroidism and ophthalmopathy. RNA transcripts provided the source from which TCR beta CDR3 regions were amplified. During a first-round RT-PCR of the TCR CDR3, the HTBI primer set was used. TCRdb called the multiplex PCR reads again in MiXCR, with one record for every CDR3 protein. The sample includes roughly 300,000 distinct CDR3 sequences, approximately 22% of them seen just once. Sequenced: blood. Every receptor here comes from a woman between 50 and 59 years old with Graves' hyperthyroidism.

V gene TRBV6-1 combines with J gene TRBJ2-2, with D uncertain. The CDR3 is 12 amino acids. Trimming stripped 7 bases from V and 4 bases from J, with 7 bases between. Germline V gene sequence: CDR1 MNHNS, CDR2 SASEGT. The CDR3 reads CASIKSTGELFF. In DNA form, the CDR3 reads TGTGCCAGCATTAAGAGCACCGGGGAGCTGTTTTTT.

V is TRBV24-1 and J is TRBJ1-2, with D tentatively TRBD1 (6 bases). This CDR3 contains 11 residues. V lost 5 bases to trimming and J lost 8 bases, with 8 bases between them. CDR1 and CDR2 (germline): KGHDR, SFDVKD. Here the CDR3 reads CATSGTDGYTF. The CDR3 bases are TGTGCCACCAGTGGGACAGACGGCTACACCTTC.

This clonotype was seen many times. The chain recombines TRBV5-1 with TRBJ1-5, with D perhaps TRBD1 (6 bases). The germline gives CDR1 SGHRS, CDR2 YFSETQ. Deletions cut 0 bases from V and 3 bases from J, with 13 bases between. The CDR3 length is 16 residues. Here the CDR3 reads CASSLGRQVLNQPQHF. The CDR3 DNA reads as TGCGCCAGCAGCTTGGGCCGACAGGTTCTCAATCAGCCCCAGCATTTT.

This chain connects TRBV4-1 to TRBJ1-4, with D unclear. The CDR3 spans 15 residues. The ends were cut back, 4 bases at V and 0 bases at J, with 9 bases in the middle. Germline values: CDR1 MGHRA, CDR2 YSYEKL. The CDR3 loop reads CASSRPGTTNEKLFF. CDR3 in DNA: TGCGCCAGCAGCCGACCCGGGACAACTAATGAAAAACTGTTTTTT.

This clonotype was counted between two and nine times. The CDR3 spells CSSLTGSREGYTF. The CDR3 DNA reads TGCAGCAGCTTGACCGGGAGCCGAGAGGGCTACACCTTC. The chain employs TRBV29-1 and TRBJ1-2; no definite D call. The V gene's germline CDR1 is SQVTM and CDR2 ANQGSEA. Trimming pared 8 bases from V and 8 bases from J, leaving 21 bases between. This CDR3 is built from 13 residues.

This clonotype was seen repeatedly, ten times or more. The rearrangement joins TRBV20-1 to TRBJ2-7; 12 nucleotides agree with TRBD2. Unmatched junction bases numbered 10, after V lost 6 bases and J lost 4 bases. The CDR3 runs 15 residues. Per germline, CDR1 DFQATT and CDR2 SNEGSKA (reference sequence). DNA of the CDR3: TGCAGTGCAACACTAGCGGGAGGTCCACCGTACGAGCAGTACTTC. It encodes CSATLAGGPPYEQYF.

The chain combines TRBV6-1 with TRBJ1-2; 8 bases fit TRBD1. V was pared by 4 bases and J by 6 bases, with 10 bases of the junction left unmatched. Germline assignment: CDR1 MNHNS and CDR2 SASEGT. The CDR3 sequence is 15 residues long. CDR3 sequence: CASSASGGAWDGYTF. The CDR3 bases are TGTGCCAGCAGTGCCTCAGGGGGCGCCTGGGATGGCTACACCTTC.

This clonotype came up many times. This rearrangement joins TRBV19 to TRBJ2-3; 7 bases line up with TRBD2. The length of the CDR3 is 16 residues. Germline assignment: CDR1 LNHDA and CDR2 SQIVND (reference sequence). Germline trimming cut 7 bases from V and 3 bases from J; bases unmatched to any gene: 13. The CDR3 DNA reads TGTGCCAGTAACCCGGCCGGGAAAGCGGGAACAGATACGCAGTATTTT. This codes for CASNPAGKAGTDTQYF.

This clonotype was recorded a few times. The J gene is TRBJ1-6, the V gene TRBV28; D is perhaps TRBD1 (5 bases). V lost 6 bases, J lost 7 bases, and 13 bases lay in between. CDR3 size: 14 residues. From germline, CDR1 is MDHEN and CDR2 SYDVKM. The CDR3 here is CASSMGLENSPLHF. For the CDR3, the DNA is TGTGCCAGCAGCATGGGGCTGGAGAATTCACCCCTCCACTTT.

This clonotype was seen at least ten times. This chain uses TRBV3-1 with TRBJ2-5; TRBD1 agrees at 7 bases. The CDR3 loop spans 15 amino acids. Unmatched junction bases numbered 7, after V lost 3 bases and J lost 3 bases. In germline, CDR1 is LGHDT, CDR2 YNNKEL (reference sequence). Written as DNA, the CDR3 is TGTGCCAGCAGCCACATGTTGACAGGGAAAGAGACCCAGTACTTC. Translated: CASSHMLTGKETQYF.

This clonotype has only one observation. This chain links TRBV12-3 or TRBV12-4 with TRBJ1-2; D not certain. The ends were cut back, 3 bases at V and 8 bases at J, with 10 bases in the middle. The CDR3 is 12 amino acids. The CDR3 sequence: CASSFLRRGYTF. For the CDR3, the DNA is TGTGCCAGCAGTTTTCTGCGGAGGGGCTACACCTTC.

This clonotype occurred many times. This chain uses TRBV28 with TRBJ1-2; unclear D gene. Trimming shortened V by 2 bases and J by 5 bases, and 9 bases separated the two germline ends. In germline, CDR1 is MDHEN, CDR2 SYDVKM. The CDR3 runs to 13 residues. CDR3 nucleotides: TGTGCCAGCAGTTTAGGGGTCGGGTATGGCTACACCTTC. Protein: CASSLGVGYGYTF.

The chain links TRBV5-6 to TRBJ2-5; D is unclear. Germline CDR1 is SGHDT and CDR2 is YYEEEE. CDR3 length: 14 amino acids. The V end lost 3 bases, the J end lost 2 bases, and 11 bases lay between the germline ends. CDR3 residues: CASSSRLLQETQYF. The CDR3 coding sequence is TGTGCCAGCAGCTCTCGGCTATTACAAGAGACCCAGTACTTC.

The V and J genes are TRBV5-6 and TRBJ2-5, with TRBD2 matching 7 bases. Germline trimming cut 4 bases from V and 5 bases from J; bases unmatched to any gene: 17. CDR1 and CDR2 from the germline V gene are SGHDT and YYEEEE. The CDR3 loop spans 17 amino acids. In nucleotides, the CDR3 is TGTGCCAGCAGCCCCTTATTGGGGCGGGGGAAGGCGGAGACCCAGTACTTC. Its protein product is CASSPLLGRGKAETQYF.

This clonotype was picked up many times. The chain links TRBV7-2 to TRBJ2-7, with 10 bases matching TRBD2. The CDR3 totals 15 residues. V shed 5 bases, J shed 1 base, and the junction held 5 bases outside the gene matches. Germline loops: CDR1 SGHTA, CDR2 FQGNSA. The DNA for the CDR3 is TGTGCCAGCAGCAGTAGCGGGAGGAGGTCCTACGAGCAGTACTTC. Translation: CASSSSGRRSYEQYF.

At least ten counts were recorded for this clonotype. CDR3: CAWSVKLSGSYEQYF. The DNA for the CDR3 is TGTGCCTGGAGTGTAAAGTTATCGGGGTCCTACGAGCAGTACTTC. This rearrangement joins TRBV30 to TRBJ2-7, with a tentative D call TRBD2 (5 bases). The germline V and J ends were trimmed by 0 bases and 1 base, with 13 bases remaining between them. The CDR3 has 15 residues. Germline CDR1 GTSNPN, CDR2 SVGIG (reference sequence).

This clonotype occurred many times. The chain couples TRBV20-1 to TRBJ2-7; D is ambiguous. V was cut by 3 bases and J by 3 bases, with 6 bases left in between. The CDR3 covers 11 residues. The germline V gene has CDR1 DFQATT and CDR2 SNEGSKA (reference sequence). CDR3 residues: CSARVNYEQYF. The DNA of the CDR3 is TGCAGTGCTAGGGTTAACTACGAGCAGTACTTC.

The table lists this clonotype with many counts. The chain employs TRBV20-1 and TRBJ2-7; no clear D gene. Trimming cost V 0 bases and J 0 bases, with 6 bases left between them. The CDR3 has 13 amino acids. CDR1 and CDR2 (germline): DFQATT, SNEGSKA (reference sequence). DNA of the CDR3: TGCAGTGCTAGAGACGGATACTCCTACGAGCAGTACTTC. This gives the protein CSARDGYSYEQYF.

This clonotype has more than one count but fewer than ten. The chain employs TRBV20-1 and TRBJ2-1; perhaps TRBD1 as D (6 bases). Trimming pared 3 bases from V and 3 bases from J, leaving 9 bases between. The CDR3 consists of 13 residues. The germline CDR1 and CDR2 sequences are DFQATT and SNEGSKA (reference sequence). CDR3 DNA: TGCAGTGCTAGGGAGGACAGCTACAATGAGCAGTTCTTC. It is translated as CSAREDSYNEQFF.

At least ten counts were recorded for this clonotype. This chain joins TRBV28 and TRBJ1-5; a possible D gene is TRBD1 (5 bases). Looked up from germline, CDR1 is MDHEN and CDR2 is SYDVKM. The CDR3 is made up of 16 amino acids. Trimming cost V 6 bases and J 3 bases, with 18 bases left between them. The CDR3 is CASSGGGVDHNQPQHF. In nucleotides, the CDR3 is TGTGCCAGCAGCGGCGGAGGGGTAGACCACAATCAGCCCCAGCATTTT.

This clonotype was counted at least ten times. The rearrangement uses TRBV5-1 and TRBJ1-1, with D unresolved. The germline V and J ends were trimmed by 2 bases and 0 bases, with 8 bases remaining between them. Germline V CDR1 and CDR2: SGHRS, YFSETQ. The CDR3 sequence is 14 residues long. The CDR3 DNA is TGCGCCAGCAGCTTCCAAGGGATGAACACTGAAGCTTTCTTT. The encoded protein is CASSFQGMNTEAFF.

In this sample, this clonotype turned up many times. DNA for the CDR3: TGTGCCAGCAGCTTGGGTCAGGGGGCCCTCCCGGACACTGAAGCTTTCTTT. This sequence encodes CASSLGQGALPDTEAFF. This rearrangement joins TRBV5-6 to TRBJ1-1; TRBD1 agrees at 8 bases. The CDR3 length is 17 residues. V lost 0 bases, J lost 3 bases, and 10 bases stayed unmatched. Germline V gene sequence: CDR1 SGHDT, CDR2 YYEEEE.

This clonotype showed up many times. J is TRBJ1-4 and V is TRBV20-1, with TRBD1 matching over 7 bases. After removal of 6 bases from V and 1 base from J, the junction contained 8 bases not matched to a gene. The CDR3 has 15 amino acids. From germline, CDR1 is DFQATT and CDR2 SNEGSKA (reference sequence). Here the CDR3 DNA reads TGCAGTGCACGGACCTGGGACAGAACTAATGAAAAACTGTTTTTT. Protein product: CSARTWDRTNEKLFF.

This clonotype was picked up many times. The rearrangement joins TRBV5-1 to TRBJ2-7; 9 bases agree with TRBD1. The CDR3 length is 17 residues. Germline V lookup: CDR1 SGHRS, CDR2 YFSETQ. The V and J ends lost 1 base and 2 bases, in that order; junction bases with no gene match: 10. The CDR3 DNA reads TGCGCCAGCAGCTTGTCTTCCCTTGACAGGGGGACCTACGAGCAGTACTTC. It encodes CASSLSSLDRGTYEQYF.

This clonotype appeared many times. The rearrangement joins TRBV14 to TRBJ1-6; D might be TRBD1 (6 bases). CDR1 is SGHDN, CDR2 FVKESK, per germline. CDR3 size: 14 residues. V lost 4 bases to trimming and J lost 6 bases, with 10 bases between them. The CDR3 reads CASSPGHLNSPLHF. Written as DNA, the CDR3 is TGTGCCAGCAGCCCGGGACACCTTAATTCACCCCTCCACTTT.